The 24 T cell receptor beta chains reported below all come from one sample, sequenced in a study of blood T cell repertoires in COVID-19. Repertoires were generated with immunoSEQ multiplex PCR, while TCRdb's copy carries only in-frame clones and drops some. The data show around 95,000 clones, approximately 84% seen once. What was sequenced was peripheral blood. Receptors were obtained from a man aged 25 to 40 in a cohort sampled during active COVID-19.

This sequence joins TRBV5-1 and TRBJ2-1; 15 bases fit TRBD2. The V and J ends lost 6 bases and 10 bases, in that order; junction bases with no gene match: 11. There are 16 residues in the CDR3. Per the germline V gene, CDR1 is SGHRS and CDR2 is YFSETQ. The DNA of the CDR3 is TGCGCCAGCATTGAGGGACTAGCGGGGGGTACAGGCGAGCAGTTCTTC. Translation gives CASIEGLAGGTGEQFF.

The chain employs TRBV5-6 and TRBJ1-2; a weak D match, TRBD1 (6 bases). CDR1 and CDR2 (germline): SGHDT, YYEEEE. V lost 4 bases to trimming and J lost 5 bases, with 12 bases between them. The CDR3 extends over 13 amino acids. CDR3 nucleotides: TGTGCCAGCAGCGGACAGACAACTTATGGCTACACCTTC. This codes for CASSGQTTYGYTF.

With regard to this clone: In the same sample, other DNA sequences code for this CDR3. J is TRBJ2-5 and V is TRBV5-1; 9 nucleotides align to TRBD2. The CDR3 consists of 15 residues. Germline V gives CDR1 SGHRS, CDR2 YFSETQ. V gave up 0 bases and J gave up 2 bases; unmatched junction bases: 2. The CDR3 region is CASSLAAGGQETQYF. The CDR3 coding sequence is TGCGCCAGCAGCTTGGCGGCGGGGGGGCAAGAGACCCAGTACTTC.

The chain is built from TRBV7-2 and TRBJ2-1; tentatively, D is TRBD2 (6 bases). The CDR3 is 14 residues long. V was cut by 5 bases and J by 3 bases, with 11 bases left in between. Germline CDR1 is SGHTA and CDR2 is FQGNSA. As DNA, the CDR3 is TGTGCCAGCAGCCAGGACTACAACTACAATGAGCAGTTCTTC. Translated: CASSQDYNYNEQFF.

There are many counts of this clone. The rearrangement joins TRBV18 to TRBJ1-2; no clear D gene. This CDR3 has 14 residues. Germline-derived CDR1 and CDR2 are KGHSH and LQKENI. Trimming took 2 bases from V and 2 from J, leaving 9 bases between them. The CDR3 sequence: CASSPAGSNYGYTF. In nucleotides, the CDR3 is TGTGCCAGCTCACCAGCGGGCTCCAACTATGGCTACACCTTC.

V usage is TRBV5-1 and J usage is TRBJ2-6, with 7 bases identical to TRBD2. This CDR3 is 15 amino acids long. J was trimmed by 2 bases and V by 1 base; bases with no gene match: 0. Germline CDR1 SGHRS, CDR2 YFSETQ. The CDR3 bases are TGCGCCAGCAGCTTGAGCGGGGCTGGGGCCAACGTCCTGACTTTC. Its protein product is CASSLSGAGANVLTF.

J is TRBJ1-2 and V is TRBV19; 7 bases are shared with TRBD1. J gave up 8 bases and V 4 bases, and 22 bases lay outside the gene matches. Germline V gene data show CDR1 as LNHDA and CDR2 as SQIVND (reference sequence). The CDR3 covers 18 residues. Here the CDR3 reads CASSNTHVGLKGARGYTF. The CDR3 nucleotides read TGTGCCAGTAGTAACACCCATGTTGGTCTGAAGGGGGCACGCGGCTACACCTTC.

The gene calls are TRBV6-5 and TRBJ2-7; the D gene is possibly TRBD1 (5 bases). The V gene lost 6 bases and the J gene lost 3 bases, with 12 bases spanning the gap. Germline loops: CDR1 MNHEY, CDR2 SVGAGI. There are 13 residues in the CDR3. CDR3 in amino acids: CASRRLQGYEQYF. CDR3 sequence (DNA): TGTGCCAGCAGGCGGCTGCAGGGCTACGAGCAGTACTTC.

The chain joins TRBV27 to TRBJ2-7; TRBD2 aligns across 8 bases. V trimming: 7 bases; J trimming: 3 bases; junction bases outside the gene matches: 14. CDR1 is MNHEY, CDR2 SMNVEV, per germline (reference sequence). The CDR3 is 16 residues long. In nucleotides, the CDR3 is TGTGCCAGCAAGCCTCTCGCCGGGGGGGCCTTCTACGAGCAGTACTTC. Translated, it gives CASKPLAGGAFYEQYF.

The V and J genes are TRBV6-5 and TRBJ2-1, with D possibly matching TRBD1 (5 bases). CDR3 size: 15 residues. V was trimmed by 7 bases and J by 0 bases, leaving 13 bases between them. Germline CDR1 is MNHEY and CDR2 is SVGAGI. CDR3 residues: CASTPTATSYNEQFF. The CDR3 DNA reads as TGTGCCAGCACTCCGACAGCCACCTCCTACAATGAGCAGTTCTTC.

V usage is TRBV5-6 and J usage is TRBJ2-3; D is possibly TRBD1 (5 bases). V lost 4 bases, J lost 1 base, and 19 bases lay in between. The CDR3 totals 17 residues. Germline V gene data show CDR1 as SGHDT and CDR2 as YYEEEE. The CDR3 spells CASSLGEEHPGTDTQYF. The CDR3 bases are TGTGCCAGCAGCCTAGGGGAAGAGCACCCCGGCACAGATACGCAGTATTTT.

The CDR3 DNA follows: TGTGCCAGCTCACCGGTTTTGCAGGCAGAAGTCGGGGAGCTGTTTTTT. Residues: CASSPVLQAEVGELFF. V usage is TRBV18 and J usage is TRBJ2-2; D not resolved. This CDR3 has 16 amino acids. Germline CDR1 and CDR2: KGHSH and LQKENI. Trimming shortened V by 3 bases and J by 7 bases, and 18 bases separated the two germline ends. The whole variable domain, remainder taken from reference TRBV18 and TRBJ2-2, is NAGVMQNPRHLVRRRGQEARLRCSPMKGHSHVYWYRQLPEEGLKFMVYLQKENIIDESGMPKERFSAEFPKEGPSILRIQQVVRGDSAAYFCASSPVLQAEVGELFFGEGSRLTVL.

The chain combines TRBV7-8 with TRBJ2-5, with TRBD2 identical over 8 bases. V lost 5 bases to trimming and J lost 10 bases; unmatched junction nucleotides: 6. This CDR3 has 12 amino acids. Germline V gene sequence: CDR1 SGHVS, CDR2 FQNEAQ. This chain's CDR3 is CASSRGGAGQYF. The CDR3 DNA sequence: TGTGCCAGCAGCCGGGGGGGGGCCGGCCAGTACTTC.

The chain joins TRBV6-5 to TRBJ2-1, with D possibly matching TRBD2 (5 bases). CDR1 and CDR2 (germline): MNHEY, SVGAGI. V gave up 6 bases and J gave up 5 bases, with 17 bases separating them. CDR3 length: 15 residues. DNA of the CDR3: TGTGCCAGCAGCCGGGTGACGACGGGGAACAATGAGCAGTTCTTC. It encodes CASSRVTTGNNEQFF.

V usage is TRBV6-6 and J usage is TRBJ2-3, with 8 positions matching TRBD2. Germline assignment: CDR1 MNHNY and CDR2 SVGAGI (reference sequence). The CDR3 is made up of 15 amino acids. Trimming at V came to 10 bases and at J to 1 base, leaving 10 bases not matched to a gene. DNA of the CDR3: TGTGCCACCCACCTGGCGGGGGGCCGCACAGATACGCAGTATTTT. Translating gives CATHLAGGRTDTQYF.

The V and J genes are TRBV5-1 and TRBJ1-1, with 7 bases fitting TRBD1. Germline V gives CDR1 SGHRS, CDR2 YFSETQ. This CDR3 contains 15 residues. V gave up 4 bases and J gave up 4 bases; unmatched junction bases: 10. The DNA for the CDR3 is TGCGCCAGCAGCACGGACGGACAGGCCCCCACTGAAGCTTTCTTT. This encodes CASSTDGQAPTEAFF.

The chain carries TRBV11-2 and TRBJ1-6, with TRBD1 identical over 7 bases. The germline V gene encodes CDR1 SGHAT and CDR2 FQNNGV. Losses at the gene ends were 3 bases for V and 14 bases for J; bases not matched to a gene: 13. The CDR3 consists of 15 residues. This CDR3 is CASSFQGDALLTLHF. The CDR3 nucleotides are TGTGCCAGCAGCTTCCAGGGGGACGCGCTTTTGACCCTCCACTTT.

This chain connects TRBV4-3 to TRBJ2-2, with 9 bases aligning to TRBD2. CDR1 and CDR2 from the germline V gene are LGHNA and YSLEER. With 0 bases clipped from V and 3 bases from J, the junction kept 5 bases outside the gene matches. The length of the CDR3 is 17 residues. The CDR3: CASSQDTAGGDTGELFF. Here the CDR3 DNA reads TGCGCCAGCAGCCAAGATACAGCGGGGGGCGACACCGGGGAGCTGTTTTTT.

This chain joins TRBV3-1 (or the pseudogene TRBV3-2) and TRBJ1-5; 8 bases are a match to TRBD1. V lost 3 bases, J lost 3 bases, and 10 bases stayed unmatched. Germline values: CDR1 LGHDT, CDR2 YNNKEL (reference sequence). The CDR3 loop spans 17 amino acids. CDR3 nucleotide sequence: TGTGCCAGCAGCCAGGGAACGGGACAGGACGTCAATCAGCCCCAGCATTTT. Encoded protein: CASSQGTGQDVNQPQHF.

This chain joins TRBV6-1 and TRBJ1-6; 10 bases map to TRBD1. The germline CDR1 and CDR2 sequences are MNHNS and SASEGT. Trimming removed 1 base from V and 9 bases from J; junction bases left unmatched: 0. This CDR3 spans 14 amino acids. In DNA, the CDR3 is TGTGCCAGCAGTGAAGGGACAGGGGGTTCACCCCTCCACTTT. As protein: CASSEGTGGSPLHF.

V is TRBV12-3 or TRBV12-4 and J is TRBJ1-3; D remains unclear. Trimming removed 2 bases at V and 3 bases at J, with 5 bases between. This CDR3 contains 13 residues. The CDR3 is CASSLNFGNTIYF. The CDR3 nucleotides read TGTGCCAGCAGTTTAAACTTTGGAAACACCATATATTTT.

Note on this clone: Other DNA sequences of this sample code for an identical CDR3. The chain has TRBV9 and TRBJ1-6; the D gene is possibly TRBD1 (5 bases). Deletions cut 0 bases from V and 7 bases from J, with 8 bases between. This CDR3 region has 14 residues. In germline, CDR1 is SGDLS, CDR2 YYNGEE. The CDR3, as DNA: TGTGCCAGCAGCGTAGCCAGGGAAAATTCACCCCTCCACTTT. This sequence encodes CASSVARENSPLHF.

This clone was detected once. This chain links TRBV4-3 with TRBJ2-3, with TRBD2 matching 10 bases. Germline values: CDR1 LGHNA, CDR2 YSLEER. This CDR3 has 17 amino acids. The V and J ends lost 1 base and 3 bases, in that order; junction bases with no gene match: 7. The CDR3 DNA reads as TGCGCCAGCAGCCAAGCTAAAGCGGGGGGGCCTACAGATACGCAGTATTTT. This codes for CASSQAKAGGPTDTQYF.

This sequence joins TRBV9 and TRBJ2-7; a weak D match, TRBD2 (5 bases). The CDR3 loop spans 13 amino acids. Deletions cut 0 bases from V and 7 bases from J, with 11 bases between. CDR1 SGDLS and CDR2 YYNGEE come from the germline V gene. CDR3 nucleotide sequence: TGTGCCAGCAGCGTAGTAGGGTCGGGGGAGCAGTACTTC. Protein: CASSVVGSGEQYF.